Below, one TCR beta chain is given with its context. The data originate from a study of blood T cell repertoires in COVID-19. Profiling relied on immunoSEQ multiplex PCR, and the TCRdb table lists in-frame clones only, not all of them. This table has 200,000 to 300,000 clones, about 86% appearing once. Per germline, CDR1 KGHSH and CDR2 LQKENI. V dropped 2 bases and J dropped 6; count of bases not matched to a gene: 2. The CDR3 has 13 residues. The chain combines TRBV18 with TRBJ2-7, with TRBD1 matching over 9 bases. Sequenced material: peripheral blood. The source of this sequence is a woman aged 25 to 45 who had recovered from COVID-19. The CDR3: CASSPATGGEQYF. The CDR3 DNA reads TGTGCCAGCTCACCAGCGACAGGGGGCGAGCAGTACTTC.